This TCR beta chain emerged from a study of blood T cell repertoires in COVID-19. The table came from immunoSEQ multiplex PCR; TCRdb's copy has only in-frame clones and leaves some out. Of 450,000 to 500,000 clones in the sample, 87% were seen once. Allocation to cohorts depended on clinical history reported by the participants. The recovered donors of Cohort 3 showed two negative PCRs, clearance, or symptom resolution. V gave up 3 bases and J gave up 6 bases, with 16 bases separating them. Germline V gene lookup returns CDR1 SGHVT and CDR2 SQSDAQ. The CDR3 loop spans 15 amino acids. This chain connects TRBV7-4 to TRBJ2-3; tentatively, D is TRBD2 (5 bases). This TCR was sampled from a woman aged 18-35 years who had recovered from COVID-19. The sample was PBMCs or T cells enriched from blood (not recorded which). This CDR3 is CASSFTRPSRDTQYF. The CDR3, as DNA: TGTGCCAGCAGCTTCACTAGACCCTCTCGGGATACGCAGTATTTT.